The entry below describes one T cell receptor (beta chain). Its antigen is unknown. The data were obtained in a study of Ad26.COV2.S vaccination and SARS-CoV-2 variants. Study-level information: Sample donor was a member of the COV1001 Ad26.COV2.S trial arm. Administration of Ad26.COV2.S was intramuscular, either once or twice 56 days apart. Overall study results and limits: Reported post-vaccination CD8+ and CD4+ T cell responses to spike showed substantial breadth.

Measured with immunoSEQ multiplex PCR; TCRdb has only the in-frame clones, and not every one. The table records approximately 480,000 clones, around nine tenths of them present only once. The CDR3 is 16 amino acids. CDR1 is SNHLY and CDR2 is FYNNEI in the germline V gene. V shed 5 bases, J shed 2 bases, and the junction held 9 bases outside the gene matches. Treatment indicated: about 20 received Ad26.COV2.S at low or high dose, single or two shots; about 5 received placebo; per-sample allocation not given. Day 63 following the first vaccine or placebo injection was when the samples were taken. It was Wuhan-strain SARS-CoV-2 spike that the Ad26 vaccine vector expressed.

This sequence joins TRBV2 and TRBJ2-7; 10 positions agree with TRBD2. The TCR comes from a person between 18 and 65 years old who received the Ad26.COV2.S COVID-19 vaccine or a placebo. The sequencing here drew on peripheral blood, taken in a trial of Ad26.COV2.S vaccine versus placebo. The CDR3 sequence: CASSQIRAGGPYEQYF. CDR3 DNA: TGTGCCAGCAGTCAAATAAGAGCGGGAGGGCCCTACGAGCAGTACTTC.